Listed below are T cell receptor beta chains from one sample, sequenced in a study of T cells in localized non-small cell lung cancer. The assay was immunoSEQ multiplex PCR, and TCRdb's table has in-frame clones only and misses some. This sample has 53,000 or so clones; 80% to 85% occur once, and the top ten carry about a sixth. The sample consisted of peripheral blood mononuclear cells, taken before any cancer treatment. Receptors were obtained from a man aged 40 to 69 with stage III lung adenocarcinoma. CDR3s include the opening cysteine and the closing phenylalanine or tryptophan. The order of the fields is V gene, J gene, D gene, CDR3 protein. D genes are given only for firm matches.

>TRBV18|TRBJ1-6|TRBD1
CASSPSTGANNSPLHF
>TRBV6-6|TRBJ2-5|TRBD2
CASSYSTAGDQETQYF
>TRBV7-9|TRBJ1-4|.
CASTRDTRLTNEKLFF
>TRBV18|TRBJ2-5|.
CASSSPEQETQYF
>TRBV19|TRBJ2-7|.
CASSILPGPGNYEQYF
>TRBV9|TRBJ2-3|TRBD2
CASSHTSGGTQTQYF
>TRBV4-2|TRBJ2-3|.
CASSRGETSTDTQYF
>TRBV6-5|TRBJ1-2|.
CASSRDGTNYGYTF
>TRBV10-3|TRBJ2-2|TRBD1
CATRDRSGTGTGELFF
>TRBV6-4|TRBJ1-2|TRBD1
CASSETGTGGYTF
>TRBV7-8|TRBJ1-5|.
CASSLSRTSDSNQPQHF
>TRBV7-3|TRBJ2-7|TRBD1
CASSPSPGTGGDEQYF
>TRBV11-3|TRBJ2-3|.
CASSPGTISTDTQYF
>TRBV5-6|TRBJ2-5|TRBD1
CASSLDTGGIWETQYF
>TRBV7-9|TRBJ2-1|.
CASSFRDLSRRDEQFF
>TRBV27|TRBJ2-1|TRBD2
CASSFNGRVNEQFF
>TRBV11-2|TRBJ2-5|.
CASSLGQGIFDETQYF
>TRBV11-2|TRBJ2-7|TRBD2
CASSRTSASSYEQYF
>TRBV6-1|TRBJ2-7|.
CASSDGSPDSYRLAYLEQYF
>TRBV6-6|TRBJ1-5|.
CASSYGAGDSNQPQHF
>TRBV5-1|TRBJ2-7|.
CASSLGTLQGDSYEQYF
>TRBV4-1|TRBJ1-2|.
CASSQGSEVGYTF
>TRBV7-9|TRBJ2-3|.
CASSLGPGASTDTQYF
>TRBV4-1|TRBJ1-5|.
CASSQEQSRGRRQPQHF
>TRBV2|TRBJ1-2|.
CASSDTNVQGGYTF
>TRBV27|TRBJ1-1|.
CASQPIGEMNTEAFF
>TRBV19|TRBJ1-3|TRBD1
CASRQTGTGNTIYF
>TRBV4-3|TRBJ2-7|TRBD1
CASSRGQGSYEQYF
>TRBV10-3|TRBJ2-5|.
CAISLSGTETQYF
>TRBV19|TRBJ2-7|.
CASSTSGTHEQYF
>TRBV2|TRBJ2-1|TRBD2
CASSERGGREQFF
>TRBV30|TRBJ2-7|.
CAWSALSYEQYF
>TRBV30|TRBJ1-1|.
CAWMGGKNTEAFF
>TRBV4-1|TRBJ1-1|.
CASSQGGTPLNTEAFF
>TRBV7-6|TRBJ1-4|.
CASGTPPDEKLFF
>TRBV12-5|TRBJ1-1|.
CASGLEGWRTEAFF
>TRBV2|TRBJ1-4|.
CASGRKGPDEKLFF
>TRBV6-1|TRBJ1-4|.
CASKTRDNEKLFF
>TRBV19|TRBJ2-4|TRBD2
CASSIGEGQNIQYF
>TRBV4-3|TRBJ2-7|.
CASSQSRDTYSYEQYF
>TRBV18|TRBJ2-1|TRBD1
CASSRQGADNEQFF
>TRBV30|TRBJ1-5|.
CAWSRAGNQPQHF
>TRBV7-2|TRBJ2-5|TRBD1
CASSKGQGFQETQYF
>TRBV19|TRBJ2-3|.
CASSFQGAGVTDTQYF
>TRBV7-9|TRBJ1-4|TRBD1
CASSQGATNEKLFF